The sequence of this T cell receptor (beta chain) was determined in a study of OX40 agonist ivuxolimab in advanced cancers. About the research overall: Patient treatment consisted of intravenous ivuxolimab administration every 2 weeks at 0.01 to 10 mg/kg.

This CDR3 region has 14 residues. V lost 2 bases, J lost 9 bases, and 14 bases lay in between. Germline V gene lookup returns CDR1 ENHRY and CDR2 SYGVKD. Here immunoSEQ multiplex PCR was the method, and the copy in TCRdb shows in-frame clones only, minus some. The sample shows fewer than 120,000 clones, approximately 89% of them seen only once. Study results and limitations: Relative to CD4+ cells, CD8+ T cells on average had more expanded clones.

Concerning this clone itself: Antigen: not known.

This sequence was found in an adult with an advanced solid tumor such as melanoma, head and neck, liver or kidney cancer. Sequencing used CD4+ or CD8+ T cells sorted from blood, obtained in a trial of the OX40 agonist ivuxolimab. The chain uses TRBV10-3 and TRBJ2-1; D is unclear. CDR3 nucleotide sequence: TGTGCCATCAGTGAGGGTATTCCGACGACTGAGCAGTTCTTC. Amino acid sequence: CAISEGIPTTEQFF.